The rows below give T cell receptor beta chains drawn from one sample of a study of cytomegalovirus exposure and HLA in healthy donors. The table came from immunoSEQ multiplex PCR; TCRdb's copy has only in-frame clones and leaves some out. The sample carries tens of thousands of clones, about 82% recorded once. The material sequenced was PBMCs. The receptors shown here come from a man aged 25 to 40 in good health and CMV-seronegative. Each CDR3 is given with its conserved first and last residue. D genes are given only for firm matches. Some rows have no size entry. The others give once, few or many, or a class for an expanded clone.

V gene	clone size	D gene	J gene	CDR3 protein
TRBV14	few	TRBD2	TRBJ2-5	CASSRIDPGGEMGETQYF
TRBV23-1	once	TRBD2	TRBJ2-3	CASSQFPSGSWRDTQYF
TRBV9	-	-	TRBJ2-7	CASSVSFGLEQYF
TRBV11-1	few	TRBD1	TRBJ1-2	CASSPQGGYGYTF
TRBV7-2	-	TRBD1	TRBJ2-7	CASSSAFKFRDSYEQYF
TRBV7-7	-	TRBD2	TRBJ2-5	CASSLVASGIETQYF
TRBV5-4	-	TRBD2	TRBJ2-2	CASSFDSGGNTGELFF
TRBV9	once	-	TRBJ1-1	CASSPDGGAQTEAFF
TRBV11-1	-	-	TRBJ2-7	CASSLATDYEQYF
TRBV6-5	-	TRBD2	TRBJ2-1	CASSDYVGGPNEQFF
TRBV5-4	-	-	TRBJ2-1	CASSLKAGASEQFF
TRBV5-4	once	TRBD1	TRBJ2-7	CASSLAATGGTGEQYF
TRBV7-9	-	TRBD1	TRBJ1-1	CASSLALSSTGRGTEAFF